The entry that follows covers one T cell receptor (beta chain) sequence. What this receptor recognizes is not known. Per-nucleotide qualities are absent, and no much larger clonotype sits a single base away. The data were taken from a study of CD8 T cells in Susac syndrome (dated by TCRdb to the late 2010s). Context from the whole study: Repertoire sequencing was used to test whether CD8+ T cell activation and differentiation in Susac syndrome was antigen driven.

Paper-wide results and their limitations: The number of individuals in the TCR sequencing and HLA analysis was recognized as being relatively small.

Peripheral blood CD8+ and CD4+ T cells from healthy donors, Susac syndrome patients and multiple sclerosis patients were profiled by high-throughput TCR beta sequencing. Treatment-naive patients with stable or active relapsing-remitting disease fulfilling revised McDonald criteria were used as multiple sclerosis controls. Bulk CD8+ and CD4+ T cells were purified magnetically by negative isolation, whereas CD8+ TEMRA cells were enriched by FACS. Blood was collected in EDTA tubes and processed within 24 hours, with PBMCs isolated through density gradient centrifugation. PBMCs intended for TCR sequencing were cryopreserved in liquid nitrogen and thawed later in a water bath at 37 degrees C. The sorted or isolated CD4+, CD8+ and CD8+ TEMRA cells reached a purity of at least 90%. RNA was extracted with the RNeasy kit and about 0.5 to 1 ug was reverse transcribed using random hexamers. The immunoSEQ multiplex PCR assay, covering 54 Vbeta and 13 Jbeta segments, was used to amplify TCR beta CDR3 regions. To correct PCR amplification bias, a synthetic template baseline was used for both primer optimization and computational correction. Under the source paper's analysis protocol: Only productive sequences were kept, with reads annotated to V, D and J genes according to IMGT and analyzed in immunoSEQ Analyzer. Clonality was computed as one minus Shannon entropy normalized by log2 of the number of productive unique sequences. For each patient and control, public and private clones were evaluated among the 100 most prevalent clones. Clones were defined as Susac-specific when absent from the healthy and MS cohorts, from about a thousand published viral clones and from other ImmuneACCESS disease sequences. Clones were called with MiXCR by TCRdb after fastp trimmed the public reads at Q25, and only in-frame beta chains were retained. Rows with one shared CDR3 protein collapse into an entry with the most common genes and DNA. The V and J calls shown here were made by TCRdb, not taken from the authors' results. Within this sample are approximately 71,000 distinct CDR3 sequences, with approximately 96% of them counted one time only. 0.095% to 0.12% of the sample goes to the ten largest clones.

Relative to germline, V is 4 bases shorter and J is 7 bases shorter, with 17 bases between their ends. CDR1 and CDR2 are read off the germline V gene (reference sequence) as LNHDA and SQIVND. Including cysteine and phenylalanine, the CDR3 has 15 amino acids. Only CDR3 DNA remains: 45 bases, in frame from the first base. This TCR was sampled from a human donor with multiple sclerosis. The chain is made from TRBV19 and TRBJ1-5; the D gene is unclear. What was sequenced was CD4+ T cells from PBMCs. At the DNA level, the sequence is TGTGCCAGTAGTACCCAGGTCTCGGCAGGACAGCCCCAGCATTTT. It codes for CASSTQVSAGQPQHF.